Only a few counts were recorded for the clone carrying this TCR beta chain. No antigen is known for it. Employing constant-segment primers, 5'RACE generated TCR alpha and TCR beta cDNA libraries bearing sample barcodes and UMIs. Each CDR3 protein is one row after TCRdb ran MiXCR on the 5' RACE reads. The sample includes about 340,000 distinct CDR3 sequences, roughly an eighth of them seen just once. This specimen comes from a study of T-cell memory formation after mild COVID-19. Across the study: Largely, the TCR clusters proved donor specific.

Study-wide points: Nothing showed for sure that second-wave clones peaking on day 37 were SARS-CoV-2 specific. Day 15 to 85 contracting clones showed balanced CD4/CD8; day 15 to 37 expanders favored CD4+.

V lost 3 bases and J lost 9; bases outside the gene matches: 10. Germline CDR1 KGHSH, CDR2 LQKENI. CDR3 length: 17 residues. The TCR sequence derives from a man aged 18 to 30 who had mild COVID-19 (a few samples of this study predate the infection). Cell type and time point are not known. The chain uses TRBV18 and TRBJ2-1; TRBD2 matches at 14 bases. The sequenced material came from PBMCs or a T cell subset sorted from them (not recorded which). CDR3 residues: CASSPQRLAGGISEQFF. In nucleotides, the CDR3 is TGTGCCAGCTCACCTCAGAGACTAGCGGGGGGGATAAGTGAGCAGTTCTTC.